This entry lists 21 T cell receptor beta chains sequenced from one sample in a study of CD8 T cells in ankylosing spondylitis. TCRdb itself ran the 5' RACE reads through MiXCR, one entry per CDR3 protein. In the table there are 200,000 to 300,000 distinct CDR3 sequences, more than 9% of which are singletons. The sequenced sample was blood, either unsorted or a sorted T cell fraction (not recorded which). The receptors shown here come from a male donor with ankylosing spondylitis or in good health (not recorded which).

At least ten counts were recorded for this clonotype. The rearrangement links TRBV12-3 or TRBV12-4 to TRBJ2-2; 7 bases agree with TRBD2. J was trimmed by 5 bases and V by 7 bases; bases with no gene match: 10. There are 15 residues in the CDR3. For the CDR3, the DNA is TGTGCCAGCACCCCGGGCGGGAGTAGGACCGGGGAGCTGTTTTTT. Translation: CASTPGGSRTGELFF.

At least ten counts were recorded for this clonotype. The chain combines TRBV7-2 with TRBJ2-1; maybe TRBD1 (5 bases). The CDR3 runs 15 residues. Germline CDR1 and CDR2: SGHTA and FQGNSA. Trimming removed 5 bases at V and 6 bases at J, with 17 bases between. The CDR3 here is CASSPGATASNEQFF. In DNA, the CDR3 is TGTGCCAGCAGCCCTGGGGCTACAGCGTCCAATGAGCAGTTCTTC.

The V gene is TRBV20-1, the J gene TRBJ1-3; no reliable D call. The germline gives CDR1 DFQATT, CDR2 SNEGSKA (reference sequence). V was trimmed by 1 base and J by 2 bases, leaving 12 bases between them. CDR3 length: 15 amino acids. CDR3: CSARGSNNPGNTIYF. CDR3 nucleotides: TGCAGTGCTAGAGGTTCCAACAATCCTGGAAACACCATATATTTT.

This clonotype showed up just a few times. The gene calls are TRBV29-1 and TRBJ1-1; TRBD1 matches 7 bases. CDR3 length equals 13 residues. Germline V lookup: CDR1 SQVTM, CDR2 ANQGSEA. The ends lost 6 bases at V and 4 bases at J; junction bases unmatched: 8. The CDR3, as DNA: TGCAGCGTCGACTCGACAGGGATCACTGAAGCTTTCTTT. Its translation: CSVDSTGITEAFF.

This clonotype showed up many times. The chain combines TRBV29-1 with TRBJ1-2; TRBD1 aligns across 9 bases. The CDR3 is 15 amino acids. The junction had 9 bases not matched to a gene; V was cut back by 6 bases and J by 1 base. CDR1 is SQVTM, CDR2 ANQGSEA, per germline. CDR3 nucleotides: TGCAGCGTCGAACCCGTGGGACAGGGTAACTATGGCTACACCTTC. It encodes CSVEPVGQGNYGYTF.

This clonotype was seen many times. The chain couples TRBV20-1 to TRBJ2-2; D is undetermined. Germline assignment: CDR1 DFQATT and CDR2 SNEGSKA (reference sequence). V lost 3 bases and J lost 0, with 14 bases in between. The CDR3 sequence is 16 residues long. The CDR3 sequence: CSASILGHSNTGELFF. CDR3 in DNA: TGCAGTGCTAGCATTCTCGGGCATTCGAACACCGGGGAGCTGTTTTTT.

J is TRBJ1-2 and V is TRBV6-1, with D perhaps TRBD1 (5 bases). This CDR3 spans 16 amino acids. From germline, CDR1 is MNHNS and CDR2 SASEGT. Trimming cost V 3 bases and J 4 bases, with 18 bases left between them. The CDR3 reads CASSEFPDSVIYGYTF. As DNA, the CDR3 is TGTGCCAGCAGTGAGTTCCCCGACAGTGTGATCTATGGCTACACCTTC.

The sample holds many counts of this clonotype. V gene TRBV7-2 combines with J gene TRBJ2-4; tentatively, D is TRBD1 or TRBD2 (6 bases each). The CDR3 spans 16 residues. V lost 1 base, J lost 0 bases, and 10 bases lay in between. Germline lookup yields CDR1 SGHTA and CDR2 FQGNSA. The DNA for the CDR3 is TGTGCCAGCAGCTTAGATGGGGGGCGAGCCAAAAACATTCAGTACTTC. Translation: CASSLDGGRAKNIQYF.

This clonotype was counted many times. The chain links TRBV24-1 to TRBJ2-3; no reliable D call. Germline loops: CDR1 KGHDR, CDR2 SFDVKD. V was cut by 9 bases and J by 6 bases, with 12 bases left in between. The CDR3 consists of 12 residues. This CDR3 is CATAEIGDTQYF. In DNA form, the CDR3 reads TGTGCCACCGCGGAAATTGGGGATACGCAGTATTTT.

This clonotype was counted ten times or more. The rearrangement uses TRBV5-1 and TRBJ2-7; 7 nucleotides line up with TRBD2. V lost 0 bases, J lost 6 bases, and 9 bases stayed unmatched. Germline CDR1 reads SGHRS; CDR2 reads YFSETQ. The CDR3 contains 15 residues. The CDR3, as DNA: TGCGCCAGCAGCTTGGGACTAGCCGAAGTCCCCGAGCAGTACTTC. It yields the protein CASSLGLAEVPEQYF.

This clonotype came up many times. This chain connects TRBV7-9 to TRBJ2-5; perhaps TRBD1 as D (5 bases). Per germline, CDR1 SEHNR and CDR2 FQNEAQ (reference sequence). The CDR3 has 14 amino acids. Trimming left V 0 bases short and J 2 bases short, with 7 bases between. The CDR3 DNA reads as TGTGCCAGCAGCTTAGCGACAGCACAAGAGACCCAGTACTTC. Protein sequence: CASSLATAQETQYF.

This clonotype showed up many times. The genes are TRBV20-1 and TRBJ2-3, with a weak D call TRBD2 (6 bases). V lost 0 bases and J lost 7, with 14 bases in between. The CDR3 has 14 residues. Germline values: CDR1 DFQATT, CDR2 SNEGSKA (reference sequence). DNA of the CDR3: TGCAGTGCTAGAGACTTACGGGAGATTTATACGCAGTATTTT. Its translation: CSARDLREIYTQYF.

This clonotype was recorded at least ten times. The CDR3 region has the DNA TGTGCCAATCCCCTCAGACGAGGGGCGCGACATGGCTACACCTTC. Protein product: CANPLRRGARHGYTF. This sequence joins TRBV21-1 and TRBJ1-2; the DNA was not used to check the table's D call, TRBD1. TRBV21-1 is a pseudogene segment. The CDR3 has 15 amino acids.

This clonotype occurred many times. The chain carries TRBV4-1 and TRBJ2-5; possibly TRBD1 for D (6 bases). There are 19 residues in the CDR3. Germline V gives CDR1 MGHRA, CDR2 YSYEKL. V gave up 4 bases and J gave up 0 bases, with 24 bases separating them. CDR3: CASSPFVHEDRLYQETQYF. The CDR3, as DNA: TGCGCCAGCAGCCCATTCGTTCATGAGGACAGACTGTACCAAGAGACCCAGTACTTC.

This clonotype was seen ten or more times. The rearrangement uses TRBV20-1 and TRBJ1-5; D is unclear. Looked up from germline, CDR1 is DFQATT and CDR2 is SNEGSKA (reference sequence). The CDR3 is 12 residues long. V dropped 0 bases and J dropped 9 bases, with 9 bases sitting between them. Written as DNA, the CDR3 is TGCAGTGCTAGAGACCGTGGCCGGCCCCAGCATTTT. It specifies CSARDRGRPQHF.

As for this clonotype: Given a much more abundant clone one base away, this may be a read error. The rearrangement uses TRBV6-4 and TRBJ1-5; 12 positions agree with TRBD1. The germline CDR1 and CDR2 sequences are MRHNA and SNTAGT. The trim removed 10 bases at V and 6 bases at J, leaving 10 bases unmatched. CDR3 length equals 15 residues. The CDR3 loop is CANSPGQGAGQPQHF. In nucleotides, the CDR3 is TGTGCCAACAGCCCGGGACAGGGGGCAGGTCAGCCCCAGCATTTT.

This clonotype was counted ten times or more. The chain links TRBV15 to TRBJ2-2; 8 nucleotides align to TRBD2. Trimming removed 5 bases from V and 1 base from J; junction bases left unmatched: 6. This CDR3 is 16 amino acids long. Germline V CDR1 and CDR2: LNHNV, YYDKDF (reference sequence). The CDR3 protein is CATSLPSGLNTGELFF. In DNA form, the CDR3 reads TGTGCCACCAGCCTCCCTAGCGGGTTGAACACCGGGGAGCTGTTTTTT.

The sample holds many counts of this clonotype. The CDR3 sequence is CASSLRQNKAFF. The CDR3 region has the DNA TGTGCCAGCAGCTTGCGACAGAACAAAGCTTTCTTT. The chain links TRBV5-6 to TRBJ1-1, with D perhaps matching TRBD1 (5 bases). Germline V gene data show CDR1 as SGHDT and CDR2 as YYEEEE. The V gene lost 1 base and the J gene lost 9 bases, with 10 bases spanning the gap. This CDR3 region has 12 residues.

This clonotype was recorded at least ten times. This chain connects TRBV5-1 to TRBJ2-1; possible D gene TRBD2, 5 bases. Trimming took 4 bases from V and 8 from J, leaving 19 bases between them. This CDR3 contains 15 residues. Germline assignment: CDR1 SGHRS and CDR2 YFSETQ. Written as DNA, the CDR3 is TGCGCCAGCAGCCTGAGGCTAGCTGAGTCCCATGAGCAGTTCTTC. It codes for CASSLRLAESHEQFF.

Many counts were recorded for this clonotype. The V and J genes are TRBV15 and TRBJ1-1; the match to TRBD1 covers 7 bases. This CDR3 comprises 13 residues. Germline V gives CDR1 LNHNV, CDR2 YYDKDF (reference sequence). The V segment lost 5 bases and the J segment 7 bases; nucleotides outside the gene matches: 7. The CDR3 protein is CATSSRGLSEAFF. The CDR3 bases are TGTGCCACCAGCTCAAGGGGGCTGAGTGAAGCTTTCTTT.

This clonotype occurred many times. The chain couples TRBV20-1 to TRBJ2-7, with 10 bases identical to TRBD1. Germline assignment: CDR1 DFQATT and CDR2 SNEGSKA (reference sequence). The CDR3 has 13 amino acids. Trimming cost V 1 base and J 4 bases; bases outside gene matches: 1. The CDR3 DNA sequence: TGCAGTGCTAGAGGACAGGGGGCTTACGAGCAGTACTTC. Translating gives CSARGQGAYEQYF.